The clone carrying this T cell receptor beta chain showed up many times. Its target is unknown. The sample originates from a study of T cells in Graves' hyperthyroidism and ophthalmopathy. Findings and caveats of the study: It was a median roughly six months before onset that the model predicted ophthalmopathy. Blood also showed most of the thyroid clonotypes that were expanded above 0.001.

An absence of ophthalmopathy progression within 18 months meant stable Graves' hyperthyroidism. Orbital computed tomography and thyroid ultrasound, together with serum TRAb and thyroxine and clinical symptoms, were used for diagnoses. The TCR beta CDR3 regions underwent amplification using RNA transcripts as the source. HTBI primers were the set used in a first-round RT-PCR of the TCR CDR3. Each CDR3 protein gets one entry after TCRdb re-called the multiplex PCR reads with MiXCR. Counted here are fewer than 350,000 distinct CDR3 sequences, roughly 23% occurring once; the ten biggest clones make up around half. The CDR3 totals 14 residues. The V and J ends lost 3 bases and 2 bases respectively, with 13 bases between them. Germline V CDR1 and CDR2: DFQATT, SNEGSKA (reference sequence).

This TCR was sampled from a woman aged 45-60 years with Graves' hyperthyroidism. J is TRBJ2-5 and V is TRBV20-1, with D tentatively TRBD2 (6 bases). Sample: blood. The CDR3 reads CSARSPSAQETQYF. The CDR3 nucleotides are TGCAGTGCTAGGAGTCCTAGCGCACAAGAGACCCAGTACTTC.